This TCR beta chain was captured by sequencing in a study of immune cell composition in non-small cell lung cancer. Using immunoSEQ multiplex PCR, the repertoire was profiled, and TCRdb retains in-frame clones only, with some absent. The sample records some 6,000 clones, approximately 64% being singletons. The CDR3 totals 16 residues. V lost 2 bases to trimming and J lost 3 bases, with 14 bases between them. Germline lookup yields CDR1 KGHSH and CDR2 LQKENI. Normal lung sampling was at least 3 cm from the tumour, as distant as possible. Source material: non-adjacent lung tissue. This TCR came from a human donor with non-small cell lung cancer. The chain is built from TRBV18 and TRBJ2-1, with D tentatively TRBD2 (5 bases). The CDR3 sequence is CASSPTTSRGYNEQFF. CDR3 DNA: TGTGCCAGCTCACCAACGACCTCCCGGGGCTACAATGAGCAGTTCTTC.